What follows describes a single T cell receptor beta chain. TCRdb's table, derived via immunoSEQ multiplex PCR, lists solely in-frame clones and lacks some. The sample shows about 20,000 clones, approximately 80% of them seen only once. Germline lookup yields CDR1 MNHEY and CDR2 SVGAGI. The CDR3 has 13 residues. Unmatched junction bases numbered 1, after V lost 4 bases and J lost 2 bases. The data belong to a study of control samples from healthy donors and cancer patients. Source material: PBMCs. The rearrangement uses TRBV6-5 and TRBJ2-5; TRBD2 matches 7 bases. The receptor was derived from a man between 60 and 70 years old with head and neck cancer. CDR3 bases: TGTGCCAGCAGTTCTAGCGGTCAAGAGACCCAGTACTTC. Protein sequence: CASSSSGQETQYF.